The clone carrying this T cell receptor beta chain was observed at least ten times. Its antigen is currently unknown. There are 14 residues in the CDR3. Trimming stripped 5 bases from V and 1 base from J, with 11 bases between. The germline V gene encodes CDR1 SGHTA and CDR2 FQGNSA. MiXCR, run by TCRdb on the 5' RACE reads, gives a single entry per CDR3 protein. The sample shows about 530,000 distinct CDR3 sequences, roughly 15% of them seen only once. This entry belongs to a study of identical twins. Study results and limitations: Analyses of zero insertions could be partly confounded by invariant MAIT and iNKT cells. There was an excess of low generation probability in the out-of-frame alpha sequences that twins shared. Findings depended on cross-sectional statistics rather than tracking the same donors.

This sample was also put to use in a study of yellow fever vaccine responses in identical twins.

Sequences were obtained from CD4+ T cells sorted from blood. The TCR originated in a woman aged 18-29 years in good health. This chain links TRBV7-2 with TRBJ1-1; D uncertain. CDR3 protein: CASSKRQTNTEAFF. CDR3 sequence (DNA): TGTGCCAGCAGCAAAAGGCAGACGAACACTGAAGCTTTCTTT.